The 6 T cell receptor beta chains below all came from one sample that was sequenced in a study of blood T cell repertoires in COVID-19. This table comes from immunoSEQ multiplex PCR, and its TCRdb copy is limited to in-frame clones, with some not included. Among approximately 160,000 clones listed, around 80% were seen once. The sequencing input was PBMCs or T cells enriched from blood (not recorded which). The receptors were gathered from a man aged 50 to 59 who had recovered from COVID-19.

This chain connects TRBV5-6 to TRBJ1-2; D possibly corresponds to TRBD1 (5 bases). Trimming cost V 0 bases and J 6 bases, with 9 bases left between them. This CDR3 is 13 amino acids long. Germline assignment: CDR1 SGHDT and CDR2 YYEEEE. The CDR3 region has the DNA TGTGCCAGCAGCTTGGACGGGGGGAATGGCTACACCTTC. The encoded protein is CASSLDGGNGYTF.

The V call is TRBV3-1 (or the pseudogene TRBV3-2), the J call TRBJ2-5, with 12 nucleotides matching TRBD2. CDR3 size: 17 residues. V shed 0 bases, J shed 3 bases, and the junction held 5 bases outside the gene matches. Germline V lookup: CDR1 LGHDT, CDR2 YNNKEL (reference sequence). Here the CDR3 DNA reads TGTGCCAGCAGCCAAGAACCTTGGACTAGCGGGGAAGAGACCCAGTACTTC. Its protein is CASSQEPWTSGEETQYF.

Only one count was recorded for this clone. In nucleotides, the CDR3 is TGTGCCAGCAGCTTGGGACAGCCTACTGAAGCTTTCTTT. This translates into CASSLGQPTEAFF. The genes are TRBV11-3 and TRBJ1-1; TRBD1 matches at 7 bases. The ends lost 3 bases at V and 5 bases at J; junction bases unmatched: 3. The CDR3 is made up of 13 amino acids. Germline CDR1 is SGHNT and CDR2 is YENEEA. Full variable domain (rest looked up from reference TRBV11-3 and TRBJ1-1): EAGVVQSPRYKIIEKKQPVAFWCNPISGHNTLYWYLQNLGQGPELLIRYENEEAVDDSQLPKDRFSAERLKGVDSTLKIQPAELGDSAVYLCASSLGQPTEAFFGQGTRLTVV.

This chain connects TRBV5-1 to TRBJ2-3, with 12 bases lining up with TRBD2. Germline V gives CDR1 SGHRS, CDR2 YFSETQ. Germline trimming cut 0 bases from V and 2 bases from J; bases unmatched to any gene: 1. The CDR3 covers 16 residues. The CDR3, as DNA: TGCGCCAGCAGCTTGGGGACTAGCGGGGACACAGATACGCAGTATTTT. This gives the protein CASSLGTSGDTDTQYF.

The V gene is TRBV27, the J gene TRBJ1-5; tentative D call: TRBD1 (5 bases). Per germline, CDR1 MNHEY and CDR2 SMNVEV (reference sequence). The CDR3 is 15 residues long. V was pared by 3 bases and J by 0 bases, with 9 bases between. CDR3 loop: CASSLRGDSNQPQHF. As DNA, the CDR3 is TGTGCCAGCAGTTTGCGGGGGGATAGCAATCAGCCCCAGCATTTT.

The CDR3 nucleotides are TGTGCCAGTAGTGCGGGGAACGCAGATACGCAGTATTTT. Translated, it gives CASSAGNADTQYF. The chain joins TRBV19 to TRBJ2-3; the D gene is possibly TRBD2 (6 bases). There are 13 residues in the CDR3. CDR1 and CDR2 (germline): LNHDA, SQIVND (reference sequence). Deletions cut 5 bases from V and 4 bases from J, with 10 bases between.